The 27 T cell receptor beta chains below come from one sample, sequenced in a study of CD8 T cells in ankylosing spondylitis. Broader study findings: Seemingly distinctive of ankylosing spondylitis blood was a TCR beta motif formed by eight highly homologous variants.

For these receptors, no antigen is known. One entry per CDR3 protein results from TCRdb running MiXCR on the 5' RACE reads. The sample lists under 950,000 distinct CDR3 sequences; 15% to 20% were seen once. The sequenced material came from blood, either unsorted or a sorted T cell fraction (not recorded which). The receptors were sampled from a male donor with ankylosing spondylitis.

This clonotype was picked up a small number of times. The chain carries TRBV12-3 or TRBV12-4 and TRBJ2-7; maybe TRBD1 (5 bases). This CDR3 comprises 15 residues. V was trimmed by 7 bases and J by 0 bases, leaving 16 bases between them. The CDR3: CASTPNDRTSYEQYF. CDR3 DNA sequence: TGTGCCAGCACCCCCAATGACAGAACCTCCTACGAGCAGTACTTC.

In its sample, this clonotype was seen a few times. The rearrangement joins TRBV29-1 to TRBJ1-2; 10 bases fit TRBD1. After removal of 5 bases from V and 4 bases from J, the junction contained 7 bases not matched to a gene. The CDR3 runs to 14 residues. Germline CDR1 SQVTM, CDR2 ANQGSEA. Written as DNA, the CDR3 is TGCAGCGTTCGAGGACAGGGGGATGTCTATGGCTACACCTTC. Amino acids: CSVRGQGDVYGYTF.

CDR3 loop: CASSLAFGLHNEQFF. CDR3 coding DNA: TGTGCCAGCAGCTTAGCTTTCGGCCTTCACAATGAGCAGTTCTTC. V and J are TRBV7-6 and TRBJ2-1; D gene uncertain. Germline assignment: CDR1 SGHVS and CDR2 FNYEAQ. This CDR3 region has 15 residues. The germline V and J ends were trimmed by 0 bases and 5 bases, with 11 bases remaining between them.

This chain uses TRBV7-8 with TRBJ1-5, with TRBD1 as a possible D gene (6 bases). This CDR3 has 15 residues. Per the germline V gene, CDR1 is SGHVS and CDR2 is FQNEAQ. The V and J ends lost 4 bases and 7 bases respectively, with 17 bases between them. CDR3 coding DNA: TGTGCCAGCAGCTGGCAGGGGTCTCTCGGGCAGCCCCAGCATTTT. This encodes CASSWQGSLGQPQHF. The entire variable domain, with the rest obtained from reference TRBV7-8 and TRBJ1-5, is as follows: GAGVSQSPRYKVAKRGQDVALRCDPISGHVSLFWYQQALGQGPEFLTYFQNEAQLDKSGLPSDRFFAERPEGSVSTLKIQRTQQEDSAVYLCASSWQGSLGQPQHFGDGTRLSIL.

The chain is built from TRBV12-3 or TRBV12-4 and TRBJ2-1; D perhaps matches TRBD2 (5 bases). The V end was cut by 10 bases, the J end by 0 bases, with 13 bases between. CDR3 length: 14 amino acids. CDR3: CATAGLPSYNEQFF. The CDR3 DNA reads as TGTGCCACCGCCGGACTTCCCTCCTACAATGAGCAGTTCTTC.

The chain couples TRBV5-1 to TRBJ1-6; 9 bases agree with TRBD1. The J segment lost 8 bases and the V segment lost 4 bases, leaving 7 bases of the junction unmatched. This CDR3 is built from 15 residues. Per germline, CDR1 SGHRS and CDR2 YFSETQ. This CDR3 is CASSGWDRDDSPLHF. The CDR3 nucleotides read TGCGCCAGCAGCGGATGGGACAGGGACGATTCACCCCTCCACTTT.

The chain has TRBV2 and TRBJ2-7; maybe TRBD1 (6 bases). Trimming shortened V by 6 bases and J by 0 bases, and 9 bases separated the two germline ends. Germline V gene lookup returns CDR1 SNHLY and CDR2 FYNNEI. The length of the CDR3 is 13 residues. CDR3 residues: CASRRQVSYEQYF. Here the CDR3 DNA reads TGTGCCAGCAGGAGACAGGTCTCCTACGAGCAGTACTTC.

V gene TRBV20-1 combines with J gene TRBJ1-2; D may be TRBD1 (5 bases). Germline CDR1 reads DFQATT; CDR2 reads SNEGSKA (reference sequence). The CDR3 length is 13 residues. The ends were cut back, 1 base at V and 3 bases at J, with 9 bases in the middle. The CDR3 loop is CSARADTYYGYTF. The CDR3 DNA follows: TGCAGTGCTAGAGCGGACACCTACTATGGCTACACCTTC.

The chain carries TRBV29-1 and TRBJ2-2; a weak D match, TRBD1 (6 bases). V was shortened by 1 base and J by 3 bases, with 15 bases between the two germline ends. The CDR3 has 16 residues. Germline values: CDR1 SQVTM, CDR2 ANQGSEA. The CDR3 DNA reads as TGCAGCGTTGAAGGGGTCCCAGGGGAAGACACCGGGGAGCTGTTTTTT. Its protein product is CSVEGVPGEDTGELFF.

This clonotype was observed many times. This sequence joins TRBV2 and TRBJ1-2, with 7 bases matching TRBD1. Germline V CDR1 and CDR2: SNHLY, FYNNEI. V trimming: 6 bases; J trimming: 8 bases; junction bases outside the gene matches: 6. The CDR3 spans 12 residues. The CDR3 DNA reads as TGTGCCAGCAGCGACAGGGTGTCCGGCTACACCTTC. Translated: CASSDRVSGYTF.

This clonotype occurred a few times. The CDR3 loop is CASSAGGGTDTQYF. As DNA, the CDR3 is TGCGCCAGCAGTGCCGGGGGCGGCACAGATACGCAGTATTTT. The chain joins TRBV10-1 to TRBJ2-3; tentatively, D is TRBD1 or TRBD2 (6 bases each). Trimming took 4 bases from V and 1 from J, leaving 9 bases between them. This CDR3 is built from 14 residues. Germline V gene lookup returns CDR1 WNHNN and CDR2 SYGVQD (reference sequence).

The chain employs TRBV7-3 and TRBJ2-5; D gene ambiguous. The germline V and J ends were trimmed by 2 bases and 4 bases, with 11 bases remaining between them. Germline CDR1 SGHTA, CDR2 FQGTGA. The CDR3 contains 14 residues. The CDR3 sequence is CASSLHQHVETQYF. For the CDR3, the DNA is TGTGCCAGCAGCTTACATCAACACGTAGAGACCCAGTACTTC.

The chain is built from TRBV6-1 and TRBJ1-1; 9 nucleotides match TRBD1. Looked up from germline, CDR1 is MNHNS and CDR2 is SASEGT. J gave up 7 bases and V 6 bases, and 12 bases lay outside the gene matches. The CDR3 has 15 residues. The CDR3: CASSRGQGVIIEAFF. The CDR3 nucleotides are TGTGCCAGCAGCCGGGGACAGGGCGTCATCATTGAAGCTTTCTTT.

This clonotype appeared many times. The chain couples TRBV5-1 to TRBJ2-7; tentatively, D is TRBD1 (6 bases). Germline CDR1 and CDR2: SGHRS and YFSETQ. The V end lost 2 bases, the J end lost 2 bases, and 11 bases lay between the germline ends. This CDR3 has 14 amino acids. The CDR3 spells CASSFWDNPYEQYF. The CDR3 coding sequence is TGCGCCAGCAGCTTCTGGGACAACCCCTACGAGCAGTACTTC.

Here the CDR3 DNA reads TGCAGCGTTGGCGGGAGGGGCAGCACCGGGGAGCTGTTTTTT. This codes for CSVGGRGSTGELFF. The gene calls are TRBV29-1 and TRBJ2-2, with TRBD2 matching 9 bases. V gave up 4 bases and J gave up 4 bases; unmatched junction bases: 4. The CDR3 has 14 amino acids. Per germline, CDR1 SQVTM and CDR2 ANQGSEA.

The chain is built from TRBV6-1 and TRBJ1-1, with 9 bases identical to TRBD1. This CDR3 is 15 amino acids long. The J segment lost 1 base and the V segment lost 6 bases, leaving 6 bases of the junction unmatched. From germline, CDR1 is MNHNS and CDR2 SASEGT. CDR3 DNA sequence: TGTGCCAGCAGGACGGACAGGGGAGGGAACACTGAAGCTTTCTTT. As protein: CASRTDRGGNTEAFF.

This clonotype turned up a few times. The V call is TRBV4-3, the J call TRBJ2-1; 10 bases are shared with TRBD2. V lost 0 bases to trimming and J lost 8 bases; unmatched junction nucleotides: 10. The V gene's germline CDR1 is LGHNA and CDR2 YSLEER. The length of the CDR3 is 17 residues. The CDR3 sequence is CASSQEFKGLAMDEQFF. In DNA form, the CDR3 reads TGCGCCAGCAGCCAAGAGTTCAAGGGACTAGCGATGGATGAGCAGTTCTTC.

The sample holds many counts of this clonotype. This chain uses TRBV25-1 with TRBJ1-6, with no clear D. Germline CDR1 and CDR2: MGHDK and SYGVNS. The length of the CDR3 is 12 residues. The germline V and J ends were trimmed by 8 bases and 12 bases, with 14 bases remaining between them. The CDR3, as DNA: TGTGCCAGCCCCCTTTCTCTCGGACCCCTCCACTTT. The encoded protein is CASPLSLGPLHF.

This clonotype has a count of ten or more. This chain joins TRBV20-1 and TRBJ2-3; D assignment may be TRBD1 or TRBD2 (5 bases each). There are 15 residues in the CDR3. Germline lookup yields CDR1 DFQATT and CDR2 SNEGSKA (reference sequence). With 2 bases removed from V and 2 bases from J, the gap between germline ends came to 14 bases. The CDR3 protein is CSARPVGAFTDTQYF. The CDR3 bases are TGCAGTGCTAGACCGGTCGGGGCCTTCACAGATACGCAGTATTTT.

This clonotype was detected only a few times. The chain combines TRBV20-1 with TRBJ2-7, with 10 bases identical to TRBD2. The length of the CDR3 is 15 residues. CDR1 and CDR2 from the germline V gene are DFQATT and SNEGSKA (reference sequence). The V and J ends lost 1 base and 1 base, in that order; junction bases with no gene match: 4. CDR3 amino acids: CSARGTSGRSYEQYF. As DNA, the CDR3 is TGCAGTGCTAGAGGGACTAGCGGCCGATCCTACGAGCAGTACTTC.

This clonotype was observed a few times. The V call is TRBV12-3 or TRBV12-4, the J call TRBJ2-7; D is possibly TRBD1 or TRBD2 (7 bases each). This CDR3 comprises 14 residues. V lost 4 bases to trimming and J lost 4 bases, with 14 bases between them. The CDR3 is CASSSSRGGYEQYF. The DNA of the CDR3 is TGTGCCAGCAGTTCGAGCAGGGGGGGTTACGAGCAGTACTTC.

This rearrangement joins TRBV7-9 to TRBJ1-2; D gene ambiguous. Germline CDR1 SEHNR, CDR2 FQNEAQ (reference sequence). Trimming stripped 4 bases from V and 6 bases from J, with 9 bases between. This CDR3 region has 12 residues. The chain's CDR3 is CASSYLEDGYTF. CDR3 nucleotides: TGTGCCAGCAGCTACCTGGAGGATGGCTACACCTTC.

This clonotype was seen only a few times. The gene calls are TRBV7-6 and TRBJ1-4; tentative D call: TRBD1 (6 bases). Germline V gene data show CDR1 as SGHVS and CDR2 as FNYEAQ. This CDR3 has 16 residues. Trimming took off 1 base at V and 8 bases at J, with 17 bases between the two ends. The CDR3 sequence is CASSLGMPGDPEKLFF. In nucleotides, the CDR3 is TGTGCCAGCAGCTTAGGGATGCCAGGGGATCCCGAAAAACTGTTTTTT.

This clonotype was detected a few times. The genes are TRBV5-5 and TRBJ2-7, with 8 bases fitting TRBD1. CDR1 is SGHKS, CDR2 YYEKEE, per germline (reference sequence). The V gene end was trimmed by 6 bases and the J gene end by 4 bases; junction bases not matched to a gene: 15. CDR3 length: 16 residues. CDR3 sequence (DNA): TGTGCCAGCATCGAAGTCCCAGGACAGGGTTCATACGAGCAGTACTTC. This codes for CASIEVPGQGSYEQYF.

The sample holds a few counts of this clonotype. The chain uses TRBV6-2 or TRBV6-3 and TRBJ2-3, with 8 bases aligning to TRBD2. Per germline, CDR1 MNHEY and CDR2 SVGEGT. This CDR3 contains 15 residues. The V and J ends lost 2 bases and 3 bases, in that order; junction bases with no gene match: 4. CDR3 sequence reads: CASSYGTGGTDTQYF. The CDR3 nucleotides read TGTGCCAGCAGTTACGGGACGGGAGGGACAGATACGCAGTATTTT.

The chain combines TRBV5-1 with TRBJ2-3; 8 bases match TRBD2. The germline CDR1 and CDR2 sequences are SGHRS and YFSETQ. The ends lost 2 bases at V and 2 bases at J; junction bases unmatched: 19. The CDR3 contains 20 residues. DNA for the CDR3: TGCGCCAGCAGCTTCGAGATAGCGGGACTTCAGGAACGGCCCACAGATACGCAGTATTTT. Translation gives CASSFEIAGLQERPTDTQYF.

This clonotype was picked up a small number of times. The chain joins TRBV7-9 to TRBJ2-1, with 14 bases matching TRBD2. This CDR3 region has 15 residues. With V trimmed by 5 bases and J by 7 bases, 4 bases remained unmatched. CDR1 and CDR2 (germline): SEHNR, FQNEAQ (reference sequence). For the CDR3, the DNA is TGTGCCAGCAGCCGGACTAGCGGGAGGACTAATGAGCAGTTCTTC. Its protein product is CASSRTSGRTNEQFF.